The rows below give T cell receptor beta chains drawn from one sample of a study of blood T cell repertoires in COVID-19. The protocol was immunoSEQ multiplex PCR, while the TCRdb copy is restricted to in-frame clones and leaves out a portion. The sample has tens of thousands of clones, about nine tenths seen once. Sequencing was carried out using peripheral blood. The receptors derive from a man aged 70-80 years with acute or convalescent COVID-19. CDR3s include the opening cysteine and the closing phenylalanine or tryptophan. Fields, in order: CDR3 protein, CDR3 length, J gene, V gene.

CASSIDRFGNTIYF 14 TRBJ1-3 TRBV9
CASSRETYSNQPQHF 15 TRBJ1-5 TRBV6-2/TRBV6-3
CASSQKLLGAANPYGYTF 18 TRBJ1-2 TRBV4-3
CASSYQVATNEKLFF 15 TRBJ1-4 TRBV5-8
CSASEGVAEKLFF 13 TRBJ1-4 TRBV29-1
CASKTRGTEAFF 12 TRBJ1-1 TRBV19
CASSPRNQNTEAFF 14 TRBJ1-1 TRBV5-1
CASSLFGADLYSNQPQHF 18 TRBJ1-5 TRBV28
CASSLRARQGVGYTF 15 TRBJ1-2 TRBV28
CASSLDWEETQYF 13 TRBJ2-5 TRBV19
CTSSQRTGDQPQHF 14 TRBJ1-5 TRBV1
CASSLGLAGGRKDTQYF 17 TRBJ2-3 TRBV7-9
CASSRTAGGLTGANVLTF 18 TRBJ2-6 TRBV6-2/TRBV6-3
CASRPTVNTEAFF 13 TRBJ1-1 TRBV2
CASSYRALYEQYF 13 TRBJ2-7 TRBV6-2/TRBV6-3
CASSDDITYGYTF 13 TRBJ1-2 TRBV2
CASSQVARQANEKLFF 16 TRBJ1-4 TRBV4-3
CASSEQPRAQETQYF 15 TRBJ2-5 TRBV6-1
CASSEGLAGDGQYEQYF 17 TRBJ2-7 TRBV28
CASSLEASGGAVETQYF 17 TRBJ2-5 TRBV11-2
CASSSRDSGLGNEKLFF 17 TRBJ1-4 TRBV7-9
CASSQTGTVNEKLFF 15 TRBJ1-4 TRBV4-3
CASSQENRGESPLHF 15 TRBJ1-6 TRBV4-3
CASSLGNGGKETQYF 15 TRBJ2-5 TRBV5-1
CSVAKGAVQETQYF 14 TRBJ2-5 TRBV29-1
CASSPLNYGYTF 12 TRBJ1-2 TRBV2
CASSNGQGASGEQFF 15 TRBJ2-1 TRBV5-4
CASSLEVSDTDTQYF 15 TRBJ2-3 TRBV5-1
CASSKRGANTGELFF 15 TRBJ2-2 TRBV4-1
CASSSLLALTYNEQFF 16 TRBJ2-1 TRBV18
CASSERDLSYNEQFF 15 TRBJ2-1 TRBV2
CASGITGGGGANTEAFF 17 TRBJ1-1 TRBV12-5
CASSLGRGRYNEQFF 15 TRBJ2-1 TRBV7-2
CASSPDREAYNEQFF 15 TRBJ2-1 TRBV7-9
CAISELRGRQGGRDTQYF 18 TRBJ2-3 TRBV10-3
CATSDAGTERRNTIYF 16 TRBJ1-3 TRBV24-1
CASSLVAGAKDGYTF 15 TRBJ1-2 TRBV7-3
CASSLGPLGTGPSTIGGYTF 20 TRBJ1-2 TRBV11-3
CASSHPVWGRGRAFF 15 TRBJ1-1 TRBV4-1
CASSARQVLLAGSNQPQHF 19 TRBJ1-5 TRBV19
CASSQETQVYEQYF 14 TRBJ2-7 TRBV4-1
CASSQFYLGTERDNTEAFF 19 TRBJ1-1 TRBV4-1
CATTGQGGNEQFF 13 TRBJ2-1 TRBV24-1
CASSLSNGGSFQETQYF 17 TRBJ2-5 TRBV27
CATSDNRDNEQFF 13 TRBJ2-1 TRBV24-1
CASSDRGLTEAFF 13 TRBJ1-1 TRBV19
CASSPPSMKGREAFF 15 TRBJ1-1 TRBV18
CASSPDIQETQYF 13 TRBJ2-5 TRBV18
CASSSQPTGNYEQYF 15 TRBJ2-7 TRBV7-2
CASSPRTAFYEQYF 14 TRBJ2-7 TRBV7-8
CTSSHLTDRGSYEQYF 16 TRBJ2-7 TRBV1
CASSSMRTRNNSPLHF 16 TRBJ1-6 TRBV6-2/TRBV6-3
CASSIVAGGKNIQYF 15 TRBJ2-4 TRBV19
CASSFGQGRYEQYF 14 TRBJ2-7 TRBV5-8
CASSLTYREGKNIQYF 16 TRBJ2-4 TRBV5-8
CASSPGASGERNIQYF 16 TRBJ2-4 TRBV28
CASSPSGGINEQFF 14 TRBJ2-1 TRBV28
CASSIQTGNSNQPQHF 16 TRBJ1-5 TRBV19